The 18 T cell receptor beta chains below come from one sample, sequenced in a study of T cells in Graves' hyperthyroidism and ophthalmopathy. TCR beta CDR3 region amplification was performed from RNA transcripts. First-round RT-PCR targeting the TCR CDR3 was performed with the HTBI primer set. Each CDR3 protein gets one entry after TCRdb re-called the multiplex PCR reads with MiXCR. The profile shows 700,000 to 950,000 distinct CDR3 sequences, approximately 40% of them singletons. Material: blood. The receptors stem from a woman aged 40 to 55 with Graves' hyperthyroidism.

This clonotype was detected ten times or more. The rearrangement links TRBV15 to TRBJ1-2; possibly TRBD1 for D (6 bases). The CDR3 runs to 14 residues. Germline loops: CDR1 LNHNV, CDR2 YYDKDF (reference sequence). Trimming stripped 5 bases from V and 7 bases from J, with 17 bases between. CDR3 in DNA: TGTGCCACCAGCCCGAGTCAACTACAGGGTGGCTACACCTTC. This gives the protein CATSPSQLQGGYTF.

This clonotype was seen ten or more times. J is TRBJ1-1 and V is TRBV7-9, with D unresolved. CDR3 length: 13 residues. Trimming stripped 1 base from V and 3 bases from J, with 6 bases between. Germline values: CDR1 SEHNR, CDR2 FQNEAQ (reference sequence). CDR3 DNA: TGTGCCAGCAGCTTAGAACAGCACACTGAAGCTTTCTTT. It encodes CASSLEQHTEAFF.

This clonotype was counted a few times. The rearrangement links TRBV4-1 to TRBJ1-1; 7 nucleotides agree with TRBD1. The germline gives CDR1 MGHRA, CDR2 YSYEKL. This CDR3 comprises 15 residues. V shed 5 bases and J 0 bases; nucleotides not matched to a gene: 6. CDR3 in DNA: TGCGCCAGCAGCGCACCGGGACAGTTGAACACTGAAGCTTTCTTT. This translates into CASSAPGQLNTEAFF.

The gene calls are TRBV6-5 and TRBJ1-5; TRBD1 aligns across 7 bases. Germline V lookup: CDR1 MNHEY, CDR2 SVGAGI. The junction had 5 bases not matched to a gene; V was cut back by 2 bases and J by 7 bases. The CDR3 covers 14 residues. CDR3 in DNA: TGTGCCAGCAGTTACGACAGGGCAGACCAGCCCCAGCATTTT. Residues: CASSYDRADQPQHF.

The J gene is TRBJ2-5, the V gene TRBV7-8; possibly TRBD2 for D (6 bases). Per germline, CDR1 SGHVS and CDR2 FQNEAQ. This CDR3 contains 15 residues. The V end lost 0 bases, the J end lost 5 bases, and 13 bases lay between the germline ends. The CDR3: CASSLAGGLGETQYF. The CDR3 coding sequence is TGTGCCAGCAGCTTAGCGGGAGGCTTAGGGGAGACCCAGTACTTC.

CDR3: CASRTGWGEKLFF. The CDR3 DNA reads as TGTGCCAGCCGAACAGGGTGGGGAGAAAAACTGTTTTTT. V is TRBV27 and J is TRBJ1-4; maybe TRBD1 (6 bases). This CDR3 has 13 residues. V shed 8 bases and J shed 8 bases, with 15 bases lying between them. From germline, CDR1 is MNHEY and CDR2 SMNVEV (reference sequence). The variable domain in full, completed from reference TRBV27 and TRBJ1-4, reads EAQVTQNPRYLITVTGKKLTVTCSQNMNHEYMSWYRQDPGLGLRQIYYSMNVEVTDKGDVPEGYKVSRKEKRNFPLILESPSPNQTSLYFCASRTGWGEKLFFGSGTQLSVL.

This clonotype was observed a handful of times. The rearrangement links TRBV10-1 to TRBJ2-7; 13 nucleotides agree with TRBD2. The last part of the DNA fits TRBJ2-1 better; the J call may be wrong. The CDR3 extends over 16 amino acids. Germline CDR1 reads WNHNN; CDR2 reads SYGVQD (reference sequence). The CDR3 DNA reads TGCGCCAGCAGTCCTGGGACTAGCGGGAAGGCGGGCGAGCAGTTCTTC. Amino acid sequence: CASSPGTSGKAGEQFF.

In regard to this clonotype: A much larger clonotype is one base distant, so this may be a read error. This CDR3 is missing its conserved last phenylalanine or tryptophan, likely due to a read error. The chain uses TRBV5-1 and TRBJ1-1, with 9 bases matching TRBD1. Losses at the gene ends were 6 bases for V and 5 bases for J; bases not matched to a gene: 11. The CDR3 is made up of 15 amino acids. Germline-derived CDR1 and CDR2 are SGHRS and YFSETQ. CDR3 in DNA: TGCGCCAGCACGAATCATCCGGGACAGGGAACTGAAGCTTTCCTT. Its protein is CASTNHPGQGTEAFL.

The CDR3: CASSLPAGQDGEQYF. In DNA, the CDR3 is TGTGCCAGCAGTTTACCAGCTGGACAGGACGGCGAGCAGTACTTC. The rearrangement uses TRBV12-3 or TRBV12-4 and TRBJ2-7; TRBD1 agrees at 7 bases. J lost 6 bases, V lost 2 bases, and 10 bases had no gene match. This CDR3 contains 15 residues.

The V and J genes are TRBV29-1 and TRBJ2-2, with 9 bases that match TRBD1. The CDR3 has 14 residues. Trimming removed 3 bases from V and 6 bases from J; junction bases left unmatched: 5. CDR1 and CDR2 (germline): SQVTM, ANQGSEA. The CDR3 nucleotides are TGCAGCGTTGACACCACAGGGGGCGCCGGGGAGCTGTTTTTT. Amino acids: CSVDTTGGAGELFF.

This clonotype was counted a few times. This chain joins TRBV7-9 and TRBJ2-7; 8 positions match TRBD2. The CDR3 loop spans 15 amino acids. V was clipped by 5 bases and J by 2 bases; unmatched bases: 8. Per the germline V gene, CDR1 is SEHNR and CDR2 is FQNEAQ (reference sequence). In DNA form, the CDR3 reads TGTGCCAGCAGCCCAGGACTAGCAAGGGCCTACGAGCAGTACTTC. It codes for CASSPGLARAYEQYF.

With respect to this clonotype: One end of the junction is discordant with germline, which a read error may explain. The chain has TRBV24-1 and TRBJ1-5; 7 nucleotides line up with TRBD1. CDR1 is KGHDR and CDR2 is SFDVKD in the germline V gene. The CDR3 totals 15 residues. CDR3 coding DNA: TGTGCCGCCAGTGAGACAGGGTCTGGCAATCAGCCCCAGCATTTT. As protein: CAASETGSGNQPQHF.

This clonotype occurred many times. The chain combines TRBV10-3 with TRBJ2-7; 8 bases are a match to TRBD1. The germline V gene has CDR1 ENHRY and CDR2 SYGVKD. Unmatched junction bases numbered 8, after V lost 9 bases and J lost 7 bases. The CDR3 runs to 12 residues. The CDR3 here is CAMRTGSDEQYF. The CDR3 DNA sequence: TGTGCCATGCGGACAGGGTCGGATGAGCAGTACTTC.

This clonotype showed up just a few times. The chain is built from TRBV7-8 and TRBJ1-1; 9 bases align to TRBD1. The germline V gene has CDR1 SGHVS and CDR2 FQNEAQ. The ends lost 11 bases at V and 9 bases at J; junction bases unmatched: 10. This CDR3 spans 12 amino acids. The CDR3 nucleotides read TGTGCCTGCATACCCGGGACAGGGCAAGCTTTCTTT. The encoded protein is CACIPGTGQAFF.

There are many counts of this clonotype. V and J are TRBV10-3 and TRBJ1-2, with D possibly TRBD1 on 5 matching bases. CDR3 size: 13 residues. The germline V gene has CDR1 ENHRY and CDR2 SYGVKD. Trimming stripped 4 bases from V and 2 bases from J, with 8 bases between. The CDR3 sequence is CAISGGGNYGYTF. CDR3 nucleotides: TGTGCCATCAGTGGCGGGGGAAACTATGGCTACACCTTC.

This chain joins TRBV7-2 and TRBJ2-7; 7 positions match TRBD1. Germline V gene data show CDR1 as SGHTA and CDR2 as FQGNSA. V lost 4 bases and J lost 4; bases outside the gene matches: 7. This CDR3 is 14 amino acids long. The CDR3 loop reads CASSYQGDSYEQYF. CDR3 nucleotide sequence: TGTGCCAGCAGCTATCAGGGGGATTCGTACGAGCAGTACTTC.

There are a few counts of this clonotype. The V gene is TRBV2, the J gene TRBJ2-3, with D perhaps TRBD2 (5 bases). V lost 10 bases and J 6 bases, leaving 8 bases between the germline ends. Looked up from germline, CDR1 is SNHLY and CDR2 is FYNNEI. This CDR3 has 10 residues. In nucleotides, the CDR3 is TGTGCCACAGTAGCGGATACGCAGTATTTT. This codes for CATVADTQYF.

The chain couples TRBV19 to TRBJ1-5; 7 bases line up with TRBD1. The V and J ends lost 8 bases and 6 bases, in that order; junction bases with no gene match: 13. Germline CDR1 LNHDA, CDR2 SQIVND (reference sequence). This CDR3 has 15 amino acids. CDR3 protein: CASSPWDSPGQPQHF. In nucleotides, the CDR3 is TGTGCCAGTTCACCGTGGGACAGTCCGGGTCAGCCCCAGCATTTT.